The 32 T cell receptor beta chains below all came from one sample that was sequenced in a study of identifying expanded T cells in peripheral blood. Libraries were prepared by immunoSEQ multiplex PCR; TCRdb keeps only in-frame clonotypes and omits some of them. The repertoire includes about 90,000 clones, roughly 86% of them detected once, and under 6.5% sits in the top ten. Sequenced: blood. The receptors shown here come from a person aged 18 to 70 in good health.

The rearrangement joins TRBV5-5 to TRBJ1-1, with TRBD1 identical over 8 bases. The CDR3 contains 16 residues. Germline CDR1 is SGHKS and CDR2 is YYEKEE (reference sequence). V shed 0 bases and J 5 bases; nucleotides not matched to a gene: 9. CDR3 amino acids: CASSLAVGRGQTEAFF. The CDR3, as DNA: TGTGCCAGCAGCTTGGCCGTGGGCAGGGGGCAAACTGAAGCTTTCTTT.

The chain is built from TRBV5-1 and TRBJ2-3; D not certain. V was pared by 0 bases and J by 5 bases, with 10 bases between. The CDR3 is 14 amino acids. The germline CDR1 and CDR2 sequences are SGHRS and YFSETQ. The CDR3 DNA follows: TGCGCCAGCAGCTTGGCCAGCGCACAAGATACGCAGTATTTT. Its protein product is CASSLASAQDTQYF.

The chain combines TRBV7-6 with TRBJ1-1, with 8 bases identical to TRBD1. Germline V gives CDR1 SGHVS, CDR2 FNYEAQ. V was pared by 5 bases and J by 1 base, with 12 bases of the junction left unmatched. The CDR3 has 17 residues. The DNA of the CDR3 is TGTGCCAGCAGCACAGCCGGGACAGGCGGGGGGAACACTGAAGCTTTCTTT. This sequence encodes CASSTAGTGGGNTEAFF.

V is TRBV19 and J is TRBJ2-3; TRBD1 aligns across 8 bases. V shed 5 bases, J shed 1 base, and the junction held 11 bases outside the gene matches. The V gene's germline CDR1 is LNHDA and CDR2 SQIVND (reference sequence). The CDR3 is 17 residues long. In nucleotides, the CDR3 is TGTGCCAGTAGTTCAACTGGTCGGGGACAGGGCACAGATACGCAGTATTTT. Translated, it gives CASSSTGRGQGTDTQYF.

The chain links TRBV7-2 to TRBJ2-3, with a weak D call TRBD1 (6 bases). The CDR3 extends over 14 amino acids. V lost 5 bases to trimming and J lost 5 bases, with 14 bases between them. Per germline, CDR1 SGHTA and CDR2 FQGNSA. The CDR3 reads CASSRDSRGDTQYF. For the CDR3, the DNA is TGTGCCAGCAGCCGGGATAGCAGGGGAGATACGCAGTATTTT.

The CDR3 here is CASSPRFNQETQYF. In DNA, the CDR3 is TGTGCCAGCAGCCCCCGATTTAACCAAGAGACCCAGTACTTC. J is TRBJ2-5 and V is TRBV7-9; D gene unclear. V gave up 5 bases and J gave up 0 bases, with 10 bases separating them. CDR1 and CDR2 from the germline V gene are SEHNR and FQNEAQ (reference sequence). The CDR3 extends over 14 amino acids.

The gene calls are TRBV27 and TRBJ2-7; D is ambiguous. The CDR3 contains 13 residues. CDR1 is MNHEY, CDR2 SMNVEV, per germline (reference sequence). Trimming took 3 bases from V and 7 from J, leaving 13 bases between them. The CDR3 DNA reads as TGTGCCAGCAGTTTTTCCCCGAATGCGGAGCAGTACTTC. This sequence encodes CASSFSPNAEQYF.

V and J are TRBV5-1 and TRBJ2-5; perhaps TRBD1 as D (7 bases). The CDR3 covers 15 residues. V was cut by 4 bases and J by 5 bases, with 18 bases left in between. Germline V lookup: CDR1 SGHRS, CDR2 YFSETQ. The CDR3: CASSHPGGGGETQYF. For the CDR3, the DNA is TGCGCCAGCAGCCACCCCGGAGGGGGCGGGGAGACCCAGTACTTC.

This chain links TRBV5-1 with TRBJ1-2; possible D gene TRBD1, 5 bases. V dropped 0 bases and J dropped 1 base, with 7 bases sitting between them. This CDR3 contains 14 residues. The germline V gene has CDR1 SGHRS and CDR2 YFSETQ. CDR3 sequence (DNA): TGCGCCAGCAGCTTGGAGGGGTATAACTATGGCTACACCTTC. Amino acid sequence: CASSLEGYNYGYTF.

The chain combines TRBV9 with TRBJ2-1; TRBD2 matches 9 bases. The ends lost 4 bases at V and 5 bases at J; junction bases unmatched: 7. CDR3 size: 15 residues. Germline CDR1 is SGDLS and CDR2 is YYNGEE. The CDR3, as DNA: TGTGCCAGCAGCACAGCGGGAGGTAGGCACAATGAGCAGTTCTTC. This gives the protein CASSTAGGRHNEQFF.

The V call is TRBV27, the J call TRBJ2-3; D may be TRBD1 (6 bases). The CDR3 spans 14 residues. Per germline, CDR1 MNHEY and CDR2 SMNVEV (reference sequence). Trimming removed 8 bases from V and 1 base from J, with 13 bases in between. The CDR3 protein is CASGPGDGTDTQYF. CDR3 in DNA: TGTGCCAGCGGACCAGGGGATGGCACAGATACGCAGTATTTT.

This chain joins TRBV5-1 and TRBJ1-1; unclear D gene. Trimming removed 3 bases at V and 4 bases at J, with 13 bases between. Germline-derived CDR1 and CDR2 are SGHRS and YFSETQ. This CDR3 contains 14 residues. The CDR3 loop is CASSSNQHGTEAFF. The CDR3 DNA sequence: TGCGCCAGCAGCTCCAACCAACATGGCACTGAAGCTTTCTTT.

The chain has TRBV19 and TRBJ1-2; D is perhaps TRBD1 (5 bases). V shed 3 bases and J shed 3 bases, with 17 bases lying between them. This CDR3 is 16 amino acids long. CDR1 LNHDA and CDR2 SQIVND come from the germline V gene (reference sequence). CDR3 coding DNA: TGTGCCAGTAGTATGGCCACCGGGGGAGGTCACTATGGCTACACCTTC. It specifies CASSMATGGGHYGYTF.

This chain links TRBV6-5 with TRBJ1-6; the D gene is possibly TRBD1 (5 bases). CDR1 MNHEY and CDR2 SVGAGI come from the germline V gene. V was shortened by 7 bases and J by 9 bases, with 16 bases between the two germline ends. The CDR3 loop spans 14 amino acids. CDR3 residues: CASTTGGRGSPLHF. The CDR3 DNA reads TGTGCCAGCACCACCGGGGGGAGAGGTTCACCCCTCCACTTT.

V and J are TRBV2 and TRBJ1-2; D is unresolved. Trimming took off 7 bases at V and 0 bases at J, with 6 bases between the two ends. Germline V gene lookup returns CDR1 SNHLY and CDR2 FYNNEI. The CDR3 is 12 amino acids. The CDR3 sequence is CASTRPNYGYTF. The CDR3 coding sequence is TGTGCCAGCACACGGCCTAACTATGGCTACACCTTC.

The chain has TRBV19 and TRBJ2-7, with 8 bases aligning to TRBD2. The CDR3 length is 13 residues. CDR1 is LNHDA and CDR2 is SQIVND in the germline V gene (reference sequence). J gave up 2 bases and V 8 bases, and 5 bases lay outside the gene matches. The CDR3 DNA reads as TGTGCCAGTTCGCCGGGGGGGACCTACGAGCAGTACTTC. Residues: CASSPGGTYEQYF. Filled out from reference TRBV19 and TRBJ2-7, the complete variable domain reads DGGITQSPKYLFRKEGQNVTLSCEQNLNHDAMYWYRQDPGQGLRLIYYSQIVNDFQKGDIAEGYSVSREKKESFPLTVTSAQKNPTAFYLCASSPGGTYEQYFGPGTRLTVT.

The CDR3 DNA sequence: TGTGCCAGCAGTTTAGTAGGAAGCTATGGCTACACCTTC. This gives the protein CASSLVGSYGYTF. This chain joins TRBV28 and TRBJ1-2; unclear D gene. Germline CDR1 MDHEN, CDR2 SYDVKM. This CDR3 region has 13 residues. The V end lost 2 bases, the J end lost 4 bases, and 8 bases lay between the germline ends.

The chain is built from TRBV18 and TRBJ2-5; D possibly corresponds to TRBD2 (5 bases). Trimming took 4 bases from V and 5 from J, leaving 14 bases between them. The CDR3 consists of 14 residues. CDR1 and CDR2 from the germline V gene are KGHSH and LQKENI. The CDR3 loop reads CASSHDGRGETQYF. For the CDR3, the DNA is TGTGCCAGCTCACACGACGGGCGAGGGGAGACCCAGTACTTC. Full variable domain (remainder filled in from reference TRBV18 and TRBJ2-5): NAGVMQNPRHLVRRRGQEARLRCSPMKGHSHVYWYRQLPEEGLKFMVYLQKENIIDESGMPKERFSAEFPKEGPSILRIQQVVRGDSAAYFCASSHDGRGETQYFGPGTRLLVL.

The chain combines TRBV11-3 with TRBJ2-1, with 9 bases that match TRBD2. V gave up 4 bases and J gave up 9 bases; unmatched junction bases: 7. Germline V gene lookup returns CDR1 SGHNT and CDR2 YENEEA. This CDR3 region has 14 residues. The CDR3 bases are TGTGCCAGCAGCTATACCGGGACTAGCAGTGAGCAGTTCTTC. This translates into CASSYTGTSSEQFF.

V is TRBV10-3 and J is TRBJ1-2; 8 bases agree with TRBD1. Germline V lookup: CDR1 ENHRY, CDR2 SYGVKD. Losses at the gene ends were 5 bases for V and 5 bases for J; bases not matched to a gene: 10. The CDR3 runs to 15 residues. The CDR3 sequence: CAISNGQGAGYGYTF. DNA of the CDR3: TGTGCCATCAGTAATGGGCAGGGGGCAGGGTATGGCTACACCTTC.

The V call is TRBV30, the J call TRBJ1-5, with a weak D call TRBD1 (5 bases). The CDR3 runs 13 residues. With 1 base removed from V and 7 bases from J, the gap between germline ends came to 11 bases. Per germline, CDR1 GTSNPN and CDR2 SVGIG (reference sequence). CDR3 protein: CAWSGQSWQPQHF. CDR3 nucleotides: TGTGCCTGGAGTGGACAGTCGTGGCAGCCCCAGCATTTT.

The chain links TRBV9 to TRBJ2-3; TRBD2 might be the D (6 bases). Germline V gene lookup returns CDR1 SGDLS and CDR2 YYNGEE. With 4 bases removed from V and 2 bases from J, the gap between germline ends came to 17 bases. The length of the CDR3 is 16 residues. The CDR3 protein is CASSPEEGADTDTQYF. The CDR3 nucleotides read TGTGCCAGCAGCCCAGAGGAGGGAGCTGACACAGATACGCAGTATTTT.

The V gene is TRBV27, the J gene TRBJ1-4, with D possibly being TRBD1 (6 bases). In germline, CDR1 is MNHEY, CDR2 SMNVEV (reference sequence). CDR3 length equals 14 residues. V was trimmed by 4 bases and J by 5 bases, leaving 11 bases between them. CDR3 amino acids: CASSSTGQNEKLFF. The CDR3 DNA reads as TGTGCCAGCAGTTCCACAGGGCAAAATGAAAAACTGTTTTTT.

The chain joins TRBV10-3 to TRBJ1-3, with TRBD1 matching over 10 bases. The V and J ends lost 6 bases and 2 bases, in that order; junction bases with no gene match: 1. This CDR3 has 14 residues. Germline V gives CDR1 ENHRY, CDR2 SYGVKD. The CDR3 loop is CAIRGTGAGNTIYF. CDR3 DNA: TGTGCCATCAGAGGGACAGGGGCTGGAAACACCATATATTTT.

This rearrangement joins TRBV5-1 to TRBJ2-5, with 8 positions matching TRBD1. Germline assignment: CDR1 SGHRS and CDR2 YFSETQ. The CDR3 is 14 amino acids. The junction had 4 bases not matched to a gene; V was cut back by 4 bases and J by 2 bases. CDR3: CASSPGQGQETQYF. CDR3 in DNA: TGCGCCAGCAGCCCTGGACAGGGTCAAGAGACCCAGTACTTC.

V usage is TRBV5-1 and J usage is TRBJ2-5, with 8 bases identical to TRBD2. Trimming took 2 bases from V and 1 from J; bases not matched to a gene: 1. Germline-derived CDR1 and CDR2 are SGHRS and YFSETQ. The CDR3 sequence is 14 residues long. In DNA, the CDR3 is TGCGCCAGCAGCTTAGCGGGGGCCCAAGAGACCCAGTACTTC. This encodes CASSLAGAQETQYF.

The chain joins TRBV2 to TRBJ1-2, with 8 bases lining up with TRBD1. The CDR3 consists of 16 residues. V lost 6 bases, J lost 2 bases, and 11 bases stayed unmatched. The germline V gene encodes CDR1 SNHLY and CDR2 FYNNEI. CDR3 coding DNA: TGTGCCAGCAGCTCAGAAACAGGGGGATACAACTATGGCTACACCTTC. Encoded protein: CASSSETGGYNYGYTF. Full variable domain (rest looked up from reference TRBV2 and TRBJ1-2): EPEVTQTPSHQVTQMGQEVILRCVPISNHLYFYWYRQILGQKVEFLVSFYNNEISEKSEIFDDQFSVERPDGSNFTLKIRSTKLEDSAMYFCASSSETGGYNYGYTFGSGTRLTVV.

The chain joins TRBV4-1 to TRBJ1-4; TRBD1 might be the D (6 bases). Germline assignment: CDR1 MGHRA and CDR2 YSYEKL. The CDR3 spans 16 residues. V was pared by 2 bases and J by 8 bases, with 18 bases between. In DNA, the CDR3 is TGCGCCAGCAGCCAACTTACAGGGAGTTTAGGGGAAAAACTGTTTTTT. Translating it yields CASSQLTGSLGEKLFF.

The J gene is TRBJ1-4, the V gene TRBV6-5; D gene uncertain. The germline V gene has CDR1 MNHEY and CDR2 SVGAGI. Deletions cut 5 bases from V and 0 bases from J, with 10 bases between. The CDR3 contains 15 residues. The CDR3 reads CASSKDGATNEKLFF. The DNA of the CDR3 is TGTGCCAGCAGTAAGGACGGAGCAACTAATGAAAAACTGTTTTTT.

CDR3: CASSDDRGIYGYTF. DNA of the CDR3: TGTGCCAGCAGTGACGACAGGGGGATCTATGGCTACACCTTC. V gene TRBV2 combines with J gene TRBJ1-2; 9 bases are a match to TRBD1. Per the germline V gene, CDR1 is SNHLY and CDR2 is FYNNEI. The CDR3 is 14 amino acids. Trimming cost V 3 bases and J 4 bases; bases outside gene matches: 3.

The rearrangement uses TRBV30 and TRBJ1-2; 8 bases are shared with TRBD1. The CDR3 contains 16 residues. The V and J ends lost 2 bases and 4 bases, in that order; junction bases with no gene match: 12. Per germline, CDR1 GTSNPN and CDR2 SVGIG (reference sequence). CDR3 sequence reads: CAWSQRTGSGTYGYTF. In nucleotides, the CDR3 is TGTGCCTGGAGTCAACGGACAGGGAGCGGGACCTATGGCTACACCTTC.

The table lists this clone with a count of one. DNA for the CDR3: TGTGCCAGCAGCTTAGGGGACAGGGATTACGGTGAGCAGTTCTTC. Protein product: CASSLGDRDYGEQFF. The chain recombines TRBV7-2 with TRBJ2-1; 9 nucleotides align to TRBD1. Germline CDR1 is SGHTA and CDR2 is FQGNSA. V trimming: 1 base; J trimming: 9 bases; junction bases outside the gene matches: 7. The CDR3 sequence is 15 residues long.